This T cell receptor (beta chain) came from a study of cytomegalovirus exposure and HLA in healthy donors. Study findings and constraints: In vitro data verified three CMV-associated chains as specific for CMV antigens.

The CDR3 length is 13 residues. CDR1 SGHNT and CDR2 YYREEE come from the germline V gene (reference sequence). J lost 4 bases, V lost 2 bases, and 3 bases had no gene match. About this clone itself: Its matching antigen is unknown.

The study ran its PCR with 60 Vbeta and 13 Jbeta primers. Under the authors' procedure: Later, about 80 million unique TCR beta chains were counted in an analysis, and approximately 10 million of them were shared. The protocol was immunoSEQ multiplex PCR, while the TCRdb copy is restricted to in-frame clones and leaves out a portion. Clonal size and the V and J genes are those of that table, whereas D and trimming came from the DNA. The top ten hold around 2.3% of the sample, which has over 95,000 clones, 70% to 85% seen once. This rearrangement joins TRBV5-4 to TRBJ2-7, with 7 bases fitting TRBD1. The sample taken for sequencing was PBMCs. The source of this sequence is a woman younger than 30 in good health and CMV-seronegative. CDR3 loop: CASSLDRVYEQYF. The CDR3, as DNA: TGTGCCAGCAGCTTAGACAGGGTTTACGAGCAGTACTTC. Based on the CDR3 plus reference TRBV5-4 and TRBJ2-7, the full variable domain is ETGVTQSPTHLIKTRGQQVTLRCSSQSGHNTVSWYQQALGQGPQFIFQYYREEENGRGNFPPRFSGLQFPNYSSELNVNALELDDSALYLCASSLDRVYEQYFGPGTRLTVT.